The T cell receptor (beta chain) under discussion was sequenced for a study of T cells in localized non-small cell lung cancer. About this clone itself: Its antigen is as yet unknown.

The method was immunoSEQ multiplex PCR; TCRdb's version includes in-frame clones alone and lacks a portion of them. The top ten clones hold roughly 4% of a sample with 25,000 to 35,000 clones, roughly 87% of them seen once. Study outcomes and limitations: Compared with tumor, uninvolved adjacent lung displayed greater T cell clonality, ranking highest overall. Sequencing was restricted to one tumor region; therefore, heterogeneity remains possible. Appearing in adjacent lung were a median about 50 of the top 100 tumor clones. Blood T cell density predicted longer survival; adjacent-lung clonality, shorter.

Per the germline V gene, CDR1 is SGHRS and CDR2 is YFSETQ. CDR3 length: 13 amino acids. V lost 5 bases and J lost 4, with 11 bases in between. The sequencing here drew on peripheral blood mononuclear cells, taken before any cancer treatment. The V call is TRBV5-1, the J call TRBJ2-3; D is undetermined. The TCR sequence derives from a woman aged 35 to 75 with stage III lung adenocarcinoma. The CDR3 sequence: CASRTPWADTQYF. The CDR3 DNA reads TGCGCCAGCAGAACTCCCTGGGCAGATACGCAGTATTTT. Drawing the rest from reference TRBV5-1 and TRBJ2-3, the complete variable domain is KAGVTQTPRYLIKTRGQQVTLSCSPISGHRSVSWYQQTPGQGLQFLFEYFSETQRNKGNFPGRFSGRQFSNSRSEMNVSTLELGDSALYLCASRTPWADTQYFGPGTRLTVL.